Presented here are 14 T cell receptor beta chains from one specimen sequenced in a study of vaccination effects on CD4 cells after COVID-19. Antigens for these TCRs are unknown. After more than 9 days in culture, the CD4+ T cells were isolated. Clones were sequenced by immunoSEQ multiplex PCR, and TCRdb holds only the in-frame ones, with some missing. The table has tens of thousands of clones, around 70% seen once. Specimen: CD4+ T cells from PBMCs cultured without peptide, collected before COVID-19 vaccination. The receptors shown here come from a human donor who had a prior SARS-CoV-2 infection.

V gene TRBV6-5 combines with J gene TRBJ1-2, with D maybe TRBD1 (5 bases). The CDR3 is 13 residues long. The germline CDR1 and CDR2 sequences are MNHEY and SVGAGI. V lost 4 bases and J lost 7, with 13 bases in between. The CDR3 region has the DNA TGTGCCAGCAGTTTTGGGGGTTCGAGTGGCTACACCTTC. Its translation is CASSFGGSSGYTF.

This rearrangement joins TRBV11-3 to TRBJ1-1; D gene uncertain. Germline CDR1 is SGHNT and CDR2 is YENEEA. This CDR3 has 13 amino acids. Trimming shortened V by 0 bases and J by 1 base, and 3 bases separated the two germline ends. The CDR3 loop reads CASSLERNTEAFF. CDR3 sequence (DNA): TGTGCCAGCAGCTTAGAGAGGAACACTGAAGCTTTCTTT.

The chain has TRBV25-1 and TRBJ1-2; 12 positions agree with TRBD1. CDR1 is MGHDK and CDR2 is SYGVNS in the germline V gene. V was pared by 7 bases and J by 7 bases, with 13 bases of the junction left unmatched. This CDR3 contains 16 residues. This chain's CDR3 is CASTNAGDRGQGGYTF. The CDR3 nucleotides read TGTGCCAGCACCAACGCCGGGGACAGGGGGCAAGGTGGCTACACCTTC.

This clone was recorded a few times. This chain's CDR3 is CASRPGTSYGYTF. CDR3 sequence (DNA): TGTGCCAGCAGACCCGGGACATCCTATGGCTACACCTTC. The chain joins TRBV11-1 to TRBJ1-2; the D gene is possibly TRBD1 (6 bases). The V gene's germline CDR1 is SGHAT and CDR2 FQDESV (reference sequence). The V end was cut by 6 bases, the J end by 4 bases, with 12 bases between. There are 13 residues in the CDR3. The full variable domain, rest sourced from reference TRBV11-1 and TRBJ1-2, is EAEVAQSPRYKITEKSQAVAFWCDPISGHATLYWYRQILGQGPELLVQFQDESVVDDSQLPKDRFSAERLKGVDSTLKIQPAELGDSAMYLCASRPGTSYGYTFGSGTRLTVV.

The chain employs TRBV5-4 and TRBJ2-3; a possible D gene is TRBD2 (5 bases). Between the trimmed V and J ends, which lost 0 bases and 2 bases, there was a span of 13 bases. CDR1 is SGHNT and CDR2 is YYREEE in the germline V gene (reference sequence). This CDR3 region has 16 residues. CDR3 sequence: CASSLGMGGLTDTQYF. The CDR3 region has the DNA TGTGCCAGCAGCTTGGGGATGGGCGGGCTCACAGATACGCAGTATTTT.

The genes are TRBV6-5 and TRBJ1-2; possibly TRBD1 for D (5 bases). V lost 5 bases and J lost 4, with 11 bases in between. The CDR3 runs to 13 residues. The germline V gene has CDR1 MNHEY and CDR2 SVGAGI. CDR3 DNA: TGTGCCAGCAGTCCTCCGACAGTCTATGGCTACACCTTC. This sequence encodes CASSPPTVYGYTF.

The V gene is TRBV9, the J gene TRBJ1-3; D ambiguous. V was cut by 0 bases and J by 0 bases, with 10 bases left in between. The germline V gene has CDR1 SGDLS and CDR2 YYNGEE. The CDR3 is made up of 16 amino acids. The CDR3 nucleotides read TGTGCCAGCAGCGTAGGCGGACCAACCTCTGGAAACACCATATATTTT. Translating it yields CASSVGGPTSGNTIYF.

CDR3: CATSSSGGYDGEQYF. The DNA of the CDR3 is TGTGCCACCAGTTCCTCAGGGGGTTATGATGGCGAGCAGTACTTC. This chain joins TRBV24-1 and TRBJ2-7; 7 nucleotides align to TRBD1. Germline V CDR1 and CDR2: KGHDR, SFDVKD. The CDR3 runs to 15 residues. J was trimmed by 6 bases and V by 6 bases; bases with no gene match: 13.

The rearrangement uses TRBV19 and TRBJ1-2; 7 bases agree with TRBD1. Germline CDR1 reads LNHDA; CDR2 reads SQIVND (reference sequence). This CDR3 contains 13 residues. Trimming at V came to 6 bases and at J to 2 bases, leaving 3 bases not matched to a gene. The CDR3 protein is CASRTTGNYGYTF. The DNA of the CDR3 is TGTGCCAGTAGAACGACAGGGAACTATGGCTACACCTTC.

The chain recombines TRBV19 with TRBJ1-1; D is unresolved. The CDR3 has 13 residues. V was trimmed by 3 bases and J by 5 bases, leaving 10 bases between them. The germline V gene has CDR1 LNHDA and CDR2 SQIVND (reference sequence). CDR3 sequence reads: CASSMRVLTEAFF. Written as DNA, the CDR3 is TGTGCCAGTAGTATGAGGGTTTTAACTGAAGCTTTCTTT.

The V and J genes are TRBV7-9 and TRBJ2-5; the D gene is possibly TRBD2 (6 bases). V lost 5 bases, J lost 5 bases, and 15 bases lay in between. The CDR3 spans 14 residues. In germline, CDR1 is SEHNR, CDR2 FQNEAQ (reference sequence). In DNA, the CDR3 is TGTGCCAGCAGCCTACAGGACGGAGGGGAGACCCAGTACTTC. Its translation is CASSLQDGGETQYF.

The V and J genes are TRBV18 and TRBJ2-4; no reliable D call. Germline CDR1 and CDR2: KGHSH and LQKENI. The length of the CDR3 is 13 residues. V lost 3 bases and J 5 bases, leaving 8 bases between the germline ends. CDR3 in amino acids: CASSPNDENIQYF. The CDR3 coding sequence is TGTGCCAGCTCACCTAACGATGAAAACATTCAGTACTTC.

The J gene is TRBJ1-2, the V gene TRBV5-6; D might be TRBD1 (5 bases). The CDR3 runs 16 residues. Germline V gene data show CDR1 as SGHDT and CDR2 as YYEEEE. The V and J ends lost 2 bases and 1 base respectively, with 15 bases between them. The CDR3 sequence: CASSFFFRAFNYGYTF. CDR3 nucleotides: TGTGCCAGCAGCTTCTTCTTCAGGGCCTTTAACTATGGCTACACCTTC. Full variable domain (remainder filled in from reference TRBV5-6 and TRBJ1-2): DAGVTQSPTHLIKTRGQQVTLRCSPKSGHDTVSWYQQALGQGPQFIFQYYEEEERQRGNFPDRFSGHQFPNYSSELNVNALLLGDSALYLCASSFFFRAFNYGYTFGSGTRLTVV.

This chain links TRBV9 with TRBJ2-7; 8 nucleotides match TRBD2. Germline V gene data show CDR1 as SGDLS and CDR2 as YYNGEE. The CDR3 loop spans 14 amino acids. V was clipped by 4 bases and J by 3 bases; unmatched bases: 6. The CDR3 region has the DNA TGTGCCAGCAGCCCCCGGACTAGCAGCTACGAGCAGTACTTC. It codes for CASSPRTSSYEQYF.